This TCR beta chain appears in the sequencing data of a study of cytomegalovirus exposure and HLA in healthy donors. CDR1 and CDR2 (germline): LGHNA, YNFKEQ. The CDR3 length is 15 residues. V shed 1 base, J shed 5 bases, and the junction held 8 bases outside the gene matches. PCR involved 60 Vbeta and 13 Jbeta primers. The data were produced by immunoSEQ multiplex PCR, yet TCRdb's version contains in-frame clones alone and is incomplete. The sample has about 140,000 clones, approximately 86% seen once; the top ten hold 0.45% to 0.6%. The V call is TRBV4-2, the J call TRBJ2-7; TRBD2 matches 7 bases. The receptor comes from a woman aged 40-49 years in good health and CMV-seronegative. The sample was PBMCs. CDR3 amino acids: CASSQGTSKSHEQYF. The CDR3 bases are TGTGCCAGCAGCCAAGGGACTAGTAAGTCACACGAGCAGTACTTC.